This record concerns one TCR beta chain sequence. Its antigen is not known. The validation cohort, a group of over a hundred subjects, included the donors and was separate from the roughly 670-subject first cohort. V was clipped by 5 bases and J by 12 bases, with 23 bases between them. The CDR3 runs to 14 residues. The germline CDR1 and CDR2 sequences are MDHEN and SYDVKM. The data are from a study of cytomegalovirus exposure and HLA in healthy donors. Points from the study as a whole: In the 120 validation repertoires, 85% to 95% of cluster scores exceeded 0, per a later analysis. Overall, roughly 150 TCR beta chains were annotated as cytomegalovirus-associated.

Assay: immunoSEQ multiplex PCR; the TCRdb copy retains only in-frame clones and omits some. The sample has 55,000 to 75,000 clones, more than 85% seen once; the top ten hold less than 6%. Sequencing was performed on PBMCs. The source of this sequence is a man aged 18 to 29 in good health and CMV-seropositive. The chain has TRBV28 and TRBJ2-7, with a weak D call TRBD2 (5 bases). Here the CDR3 reads CASSQPYSLGSGYF. DNA of the CDR3: TGTGCCAGCAGTCAACCCTACAGCCTAGGGAGTGGGTACTTC.